Many counts were recorded for the clone carrying this T cell receptor beta chain. A single record per CDR3 protein comes from TCRdb applying MiXCR to the 5' RACE reads. The sample holds about 74,000 distinct CDR3 sequences, about 6.6% seen once. The source of the sample is a study of T cells after yellow fever vaccination. Specimen: CD8+ T cells sorted from PBMCs, collected less than 6 days after the first yellow fever vaccination. The TCR sequence derives from a young man who received the YFV17D yellow fever vaccine.

The CDR3 sequence is CASSQDPGWNSPLHF. For the CDR3, the DNA is TGCGCCAGCAGCCAAGATCCAGGCTGGAATTCACCCCTCCACTTT. V gene TRBV4-3 combines with J gene TRBJ1-6; D uncertain. This CDR3 contains 15 residues. V lost 0 bases to trimming and J lost 7 bases, with 10 bases between them. Germline values: CDR1 LGHNA, CDR2 YSLEER.